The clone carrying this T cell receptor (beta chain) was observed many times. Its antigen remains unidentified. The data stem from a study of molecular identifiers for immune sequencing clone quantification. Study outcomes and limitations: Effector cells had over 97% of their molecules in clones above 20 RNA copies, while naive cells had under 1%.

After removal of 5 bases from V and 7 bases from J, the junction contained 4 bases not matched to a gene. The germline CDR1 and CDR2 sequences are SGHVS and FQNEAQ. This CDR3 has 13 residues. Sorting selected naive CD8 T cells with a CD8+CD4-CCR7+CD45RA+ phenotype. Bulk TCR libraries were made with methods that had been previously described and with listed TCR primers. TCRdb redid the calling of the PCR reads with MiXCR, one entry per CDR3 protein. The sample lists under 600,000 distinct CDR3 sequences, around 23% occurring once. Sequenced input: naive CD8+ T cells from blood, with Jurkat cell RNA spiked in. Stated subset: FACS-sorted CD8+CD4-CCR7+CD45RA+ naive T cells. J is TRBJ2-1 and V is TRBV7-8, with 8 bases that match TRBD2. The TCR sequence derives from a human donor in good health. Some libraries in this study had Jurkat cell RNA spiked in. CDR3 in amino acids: CASSKGLGNEQFF. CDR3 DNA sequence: TGTGCCAGCAGCAAGGGACTAGGAAATGAGCAGTTCTTC. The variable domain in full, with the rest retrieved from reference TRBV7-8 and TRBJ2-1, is GAGVSQSPRYKVAKRGQDVALRCDPISGHVSLFWYQQALGQGPEFLTYFQNEAQLDKSGLPSDRFFAERPEGSVSTLKIQRTQQEDSAVYLCASSKGLGNEQFFGPGTRLTVL.